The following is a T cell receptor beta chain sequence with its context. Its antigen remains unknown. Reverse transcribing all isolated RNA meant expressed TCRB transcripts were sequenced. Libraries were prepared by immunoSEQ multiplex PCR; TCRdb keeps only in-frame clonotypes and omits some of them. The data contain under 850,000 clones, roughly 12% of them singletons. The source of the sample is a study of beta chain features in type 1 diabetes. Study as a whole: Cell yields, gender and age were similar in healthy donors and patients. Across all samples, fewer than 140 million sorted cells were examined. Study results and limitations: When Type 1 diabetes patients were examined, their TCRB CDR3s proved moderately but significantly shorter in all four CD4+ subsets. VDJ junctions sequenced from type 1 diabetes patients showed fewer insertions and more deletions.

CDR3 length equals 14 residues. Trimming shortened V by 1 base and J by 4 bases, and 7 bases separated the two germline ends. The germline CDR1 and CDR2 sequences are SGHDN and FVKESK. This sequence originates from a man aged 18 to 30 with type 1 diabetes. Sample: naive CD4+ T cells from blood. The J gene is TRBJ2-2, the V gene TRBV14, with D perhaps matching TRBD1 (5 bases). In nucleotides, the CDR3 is TGTGCCAGCAGCCAAGCAGGGTCCACCGGGGAGCTGTTTTTT. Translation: CASSQAGSTGELFF.